The 20 T cell receptor beta chains in this list originate from one sample, sequenced in a study of blood T cell repertoires in COVID-19. Repertoires were generated with immunoSEQ multiplex PCR, while TCRdb's copy carries only in-frame clones and drops some. The sample lists more than 250,000 clones, 75% to 90% occurring once. Material: peripheral blood. Every receptor here comes from a woman aged 45-65 years with COVID-19, enrolled during active disease.

The count of this clone is one. This chain uses TRBV27 with TRBJ1-6; weak D call: TRBD1 (6 bases). The CDR3 is 17 residues long. The germline V gene has CDR1 MNHEY and CDR2 SMNVEV (reference sequence). V lost 3 bases and J 4 bases, leaving 16 bases between the germline ends. CDR3 region: CASSFNGGGSYNSPLHF. The DNA of the CDR3 is TGTGCCAGCAGTTTCAACGGGGGGGGCTCTTATAATTCACCCCTCCACTTT.

The chain uses TRBV6-5 and TRBJ1-1; D is perhaps TRBD1 (5 bases). This CDR3 spans 14 amino acids. Germline V gives CDR1 MNHEY, CDR2 SVGAGI. Trimming stripped 6 bases from V and 1 base from J, with 12 bases between. Here the CDR3 DNA reads TGTGCCAGCAGCTCCTTCAGGGCGAACACTGAAGCTTTCTTT. This gives the protein CASSSFRANTEAFF.

This rearrangement joins TRBV3-1 (or the pseudogene TRBV3-2) to TRBJ2-3; TRBD2 might be the D (6 bases). The CDR3 contains 14 residues. CDR1 is LGHDT and CDR2 is YNNKEL in the germline V gene (reference sequence). V dropped 4 bases and J dropped 4 bases, with 12 bases sitting between them. The CDR3 region has the DNA TGTGCCAGCAGCCTGAGGGAGGAAGCAGATACGCAGTATTTT. As protein: CASSLREEADTQYF.

Points on this clone: The identical CDR3 is also encoded by other nucleotide sequences in the sample. This chain joins TRBV3-1 (or the pseudogene TRBV3-2) and TRBJ1-4; D remains ambiguous. Germline CDR1 LGHDT, CDR2 YNNKEL (reference sequence). The V gene lost 3 bases and the J gene lost 6 bases, with 11 bases spanning the gap. This CDR3 comprises 14 residues. The CDR3 loop is CASSQGGWDEKLFF. The CDR3 DNA reads TGTGCCAGCAGCCAGGGCGGGTGGGATGAAAAACTGTTTTTT.

This clone was seen just once. V and J are TRBV14 and TRBJ1-5, with unresolved D. Germline assignment: CDR1 SGHDN and CDR2 FVKESK. This CDR3 comprises 16 residues. Deletions cut 3 bases from V and 1 base from J, with 13 bases between. The CDR3 loop is CASSHGLPASNQPQHF. The CDR3 DNA follows: TGTGCCAGCAGCCACGGACTCCCTGCGAGCAATCAGCCCCAGCATTTT. Drawing the rest from reference TRBV14 and TRBJ1-5, the complete variable domain is EAGVTQFPSHSVIEKGQTVTLRCDPISGHDNLYWYRRVMGKEIKFLLHFVKESKQDESGMPNNRFLAERTGGTYSTLKVQPAELEDSGVYFCASSHGLPASNQPQHFGDGTRLSIL.

The genes are TRBV27 and TRBJ2-5, with TRBD2 matching 9 bases. Germline loops: CDR1 MNHEY, CDR2 SMNVEV (reference sequence). CDR3 length: 14 residues. V shed 6 bases, J shed 10 bases, and the junction held 12 bases outside the gene matches. For the CDR3, the DNA is TGTGCCAGCAGCCTAGCGGGAACCACCCGGGACCAGTACTTC. This encodes CASSLAGTTRDQYF.

V and J are TRBV27 and TRBJ2-7; D may be TRBD1 (5 bases). Germline lookup yields CDR1 MNHEY and CDR2 SMNVEV (reference sequence). V was clipped by 8 bases and J by 5 bases, with 19 bases between them. There are 14 residues in the CDR3. The CDR3 protein is CASSRRLQGHEQYF. As DNA, the CDR3 is TGTGCCAGCTCAAGAAGGCTGCAGGGTCACGAGCAGTACTTC.

This clone was seen just once. The chain joins TRBV5-1 to TRBJ2-3; 12 bases map to TRBD2. This CDR3 comprises 19 residues. After removal of 1 base from V and 4 bases from J, the junction contained 13 bases not matched to a gene. From germline, CDR1 is SGHRS and CDR2 YFSETQ. DNA for the CDR3: TGCGCCAGCAGCTTGAGTTTAACTAGCGGGAGGTCCCTGGCAGATACGCAGTATTTT. Its protein is CASSLSLTSGRSLADTQYF.

V and J are TRBV6-5 and TRBJ2-7; 7 bases fit TRBD1. The junction had 5 bases not matched to a gene; V was cut back by 6 bases and J by 0 bases. There are 14 residues in the CDR3. Germline CDR1 MNHEY, CDR2 SVGAGI. The CDR3 is CASRYDRDSYEQYF. For the CDR3, the DNA is TGTGCCAGCAGATATGACAGGGACTCCTACGAGCAGTACTTC.

On this clone: Other nucleotide sequences from this sample produce the same CDR3. This rearrangement joins TRBV19 to TRBJ2-3, with 10 bases that match TRBD1. This CDR3 contains 17 residues. The germline CDR1 and CDR2 sequences are LNHDA and SQIVND (reference sequence). The junction had 8 bases not matched to a gene; V was cut back by 0 bases and J by 5 bases. The CDR3 loop is CASSIDSPGQGQDTQYF. The DNA of the CDR3 is TGTGCCAGTAGTATAGACAGTCCGGGACAGGGGCAAGATACGCAGTATTTT.

The J gene is TRBJ1-2, the V gene TRBV6-4; D call uncertain. Germline lookup yields CDR1 MRHNA and CDR2 SNTAGT. The CDR3 covers 13 residues. V was trimmed by 9 bases and J by 4 bases, leaving 15 bases between them. CDR3 bases: TGTGCCAGACAGTCGTGCAGCTCCTATGGCTACACCTTC. Amino acids: CARQSCSSYGYTF.

The CDR3 here is CASRRGSGGTGELFF. Written as DNA, the CDR3 is TGTGCCAGCAGACGGGGGTCAGGGGGGACCGGGGAGCTGTTTTTT. This sequence joins TRBV2 and TRBJ2-2; tentatively, D is TRBD1 (7 bases). Germline CDR1 is SNHLY and CDR2 is FYNNEI. The CDR3 has 15 amino acids. Deletions cut 6 bases from V and 5 bases from J, with 16 bases between.

This chain joins TRBV4-1 and TRBJ2-1; 8 nucleotides agree with TRBD2. CDR3 length equals 17 residues. Germline V CDR1 and CDR2: MGHRA, YSYEKL. V dropped 1 base and J dropped 0; count of bases not matched to a gene: 5. CDR3 DNA: TGCGCCAGCAGCCAAGTCCCCAGCGGGAGCTCCTACAATGAGCAGTTCTTC. This codes for CASSQVPSGSSYNEQFF.

The rearrangement links TRBV13 to TRBJ1-2, with TRBD1 as a possible D gene (6 bases). The germline V gene has CDR1 PRHDT and CDR2 FYEKMQ (reference sequence). CDR3 size: 14 residues. Trimming removed 3 bases at V and 2 bases at J, with 10 bases between. The CDR3 reads CASSLPTGNYGYTF. The CDR3 nucleotides read TGTGCCAGCAGCTTGCCCACAGGGAACTATGGCTACACCTTC.

V is TRBV11-3 and J is TRBJ1-2; D is unresolved. The germline gives CDR1 SGHNT, CDR2 YENEEA. Trimming pared 1 base from V and 1 base from J, leaving 16 bases between. The CDR3 totals 17 residues. CDR3: CASSLGYIGRGNYGYTF. Written as DNA, the CDR3 is TGTGCCAGCAGCTTAGGGTATATCGGACGGGGTAACTATGGCTACACCTTC.

The gene calls are TRBV9 and TRBJ2-1, with D possibly being TRBD2 (5 bases). Trimming stripped 0 bases from V and 9 bases from J, with 10 bases between. This CDR3 contains 13 residues. The germline CDR1 and CDR2 sequences are SGDLS and YYNGEE. CDR3 region: CASSVEGVSEQFF. CDR3 DNA: TGTGCCAGCAGCGTAGAGGGAGTCAGTGAGCAGTTCTTC.

J is TRBJ2-3 and V is TRBV4-1, with 7 bases fitting TRBD2. The CDR3 consists of 16 residues. The V gene's germline CDR1 is MGHRA and CDR2 YSYEKL. After removal of 3 bases from V and 2 bases from J, the junction contained 8 bases not matched to a gene. In DNA, the CDR3 is TGCGCCAGCAGCCAGCGTCCGGGACTACTCACAGATACGCAGTATTTT. Protein: CASSQRPGLLTDTQYF.

The chain recombines TRBV7-2 with TRBJ2-7; D possibly corresponds to TRBD2 (6 bases). V dropped 1 base and J dropped 3 bases, with 13 bases sitting between them. The CDR3 covers 15 residues. Germline lookup yields CDR1 SGHTA and CDR2 FQGNSA. CDR3 amino acids: CASSLGQGGIYEQYF. CDR3 coding DNA: TGTGCCAGCAGCTTAGGGCAAGGCGGGATCTACGAGCAGTACTTC.

The rearrangement joins TRBV7-8 to TRBJ1-2; 7 bases align to TRBD1. From germline, CDR1 is SGHVS and CDR2 FQNEAQ. With V trimmed by 0 bases and J by 8 bases, 9 bases remained unmatched. CDR3 length: 15 amino acids. This CDR3 reads CASSLAWTGGEGYTF. CDR3 nucleotides: TGTGCCAGCAGCTTAGCGTGGACAGGCGGCGAGGGCTACACCTTC.

The chain is built from TRBV7-9 and TRBJ2-2; possible D gene TRBD1, 6 bases. V was cut by 4 bases and J by 5 bases, with 14 bases left in between. This CDR3 is built from 15 residues. Germline CDR1 and CDR2: SEHNR and FQNEAQ (reference sequence). CDR3 loop: CASSSVGAGTGELFF. For the CDR3, the DNA is TGTGCCAGCAGCTCGGTGGGGGCAGGAACCGGGGAGCTGTTTTTT.